These 25 T cell receptor beta chains originate from one sample sequenced in a study of blood T cell repertoires in COVID-19. Profiled with immunoSEQ multiplex PCR; TCRdb holds only in-frame clones, not every one. This table holds 200,000 to 250,000 clones, about 90% found once. Sequenced sample: peripheral blood. These TCRs come from a woman in her sixties or seventies with acute or convalescent COVID-19.

This clone was seen a few times. The chain combines TRBV12-3 or TRBV12-4 with TRBJ1-5, with TRBD1 identical over 7 bases. The CDR3 contains 13 residues. V trimming: 6 bases; J trimming: 4 bases; junction bases outside the gene matches: 3. The CDR3 coding sequence is TGTGCCAGCAGGGAGACAGGGAATCAGCCCCAGCATTTT. It is translated as CASRETGNQPQHF.

The rearrangement uses TRBV19 and TRBJ2-3; a weak D match, TRBD1 (6 bases). CDR1 is LNHDA and CDR2 is SQIVND in the germline V gene (reference sequence). Trimming cost V 7 bases and J 5 bases, with 19 bases left between them. CDR3 length: 15 amino acids. DNA of the CDR3: TGTGCCAGTACCACTCGGGCAGGGGCGAGAGATACGCAGTATTTT. Protein: CASTTRAGARDTQYF.

This chain uses TRBV18 with TRBJ1-4; D might be TRBD1 (5 bases). This CDR3 contains 15 residues. The V and J ends lost 6 bases and 5 bases respectively, with 16 bases between them. Germline values: CDR1 KGHSH, CDR2 LQKENI. Here the CDR3 reads CASSLPVTENEKLFF. CDR3 sequence (DNA): TGTGCCAGCTCGCTCCCGGTGACAGAGAATGAAAAACTGTTTTTT.

The J gene is TRBJ2-5, the V gene TRBV6-5; perhaps TRBD2 as D (5 bases). V lost 0 bases to trimming and J lost 5 bases, with 13 bases between them. Germline values: CDR1 MNHEY, CDR2 SVGAGI. The CDR3 contains 15 residues. The CDR3 is CASSYSAVTGETQYF. CDR3 DNA: TGTGCCAGCAGTTACTCCGCCGTGACGGGGGAGACCCAGTACTTC.

This sequence joins TRBV27 and TRBJ2-7; TRBD2 agrees at 7 bases. The V gene's germline CDR1 is MNHEY and CDR2 SMNVEV (reference sequence). CDR3 length equals 14 residues. V lost 3 bases to trimming and J lost 3 bases; unmatched junction nucleotides: 5. CDR3 region: CASSLDGTNYEQYF. As DNA, the CDR3 is TGTGCCAGCAGTTTGGACGGGACTAACTACGAGCAGTACTTC.

The chain links TRBV28 to TRBJ2-2, with D maybe TRBD1 (6 bases). V was clipped by 5 bases and J by 6 bases, with 10 bases between them. There are 13 residues in the CDR3. Germline loops: CDR1 MDHEN, CDR2 SYDVKM. DNA for the CDR3: TGTGCCAGCAGTCCACAGGGTCCCGGGGAGCTGTTTTTT. Amino acid sequence: CASSPQGPGELFF.

The table lists this clone with a few counts. J is TRBJ1-6 and V is TRBV11-3; D not resolved. V dropped 9 bases and J dropped 0 bases, with 12 bases sitting between them. From germline, CDR1 is SGHNT and CDR2 YENEEA. The CDR3 length is 15 residues. The DNA of the CDR3 is TGTGCCAGTGGGTCATCTAGCTCCTATAATTCACCCCTCCACTTT. Translating gives CASGSSSSYNSPLHF.

The chain combines TRBV24-1 with TRBJ2-7; D call uncertain. CDR3 length equals 15 residues. CDR1 is KGHDR and CDR2 is SFDVKD in the germline V gene. V lost 4 bases, J lost 1 base, and 13 bases lay in between. CDR3 bases: TGTGCCACCAGTGACCCGAAAACAGTTTCCTACGAGCAGTACTTC. Its protein product is CATSDPKTVSYEQYF.

The chain joins TRBV18 to TRBJ2-1; 7 nucleotides match TRBD1. This CDR3 is built from 13 residues. Germline V gene lookup returns CDR1 KGHSH and CDR2 LQKENI. The V gene end was trimmed by 4 bases and the J gene end by 9 bases; junction bases not matched to a gene: 6. The CDR3: CASSLNRGGEQFF. The CDR3 DNA is TGTGCCAGCTCACTTAACAGGGGCGGTGAGCAGTTCTTC.

The chain recombines TRBV27 with TRBJ1-5; a possible D gene is TRBD1 (6 bases). The CDR3 totals 14 residues. Germline values: CDR1 MNHEY, CDR2 SMNVEV (reference sequence). V lost 4 bases and J 4 bases, leaving 11 bases between the germline ends. This CDR3 is CASSSQGQNQPQHF. Here the CDR3 DNA reads TGTGCCAGCAGTTCACAAGGACAGAATCAGCCCCAGCATTTT.

This clone was found a few times. The chain joins TRBV18 to TRBJ1-5; 7 nucleotides align to TRBD1. Trimming at V came to 6 bases and at J to 2 bases, leaving 7 bases not matched to a gene. Germline V gives CDR1 KGHSH, CDR2 LQKENI. The CDR3 length is 15 residues. The CDR3: CASSPVGQGNQPQHF. The CDR3 coding sequence is TGTGCCAGCTCGCCCGTCGGACAGGGCAATCAGCCCCAGCATTTT. Full variable domain (missing parts from reference TRBV18 and TRBJ1-5): NAGVMQNPRHLVRRRGQEARLRCSPMKGHSHVYWYRQLPEEGLKFMVYLQKENIIDESGMPKERFSAEFPKEGPSILRIQQVVRGDSAAYFCASSPVGQGNQPQHFGDGTRLSIL.

The rearrangement uses TRBV19 and TRBJ1-2; D is possibly TRBD1 (6 bases). Trimming removed 4 bases at V and 0 bases at J, with 15 bases between. The germline V gene encodes CDR1 LNHDA and CDR2 SQIVND (reference sequence). The CDR3 length is 16 residues. CDR3 region: CASSNPPEGANYGYTF. CDR3 in DNA: TGTGCCAGTAGTAACCCGCCCGAGGGGGCTAACTATGGCTACACCTTC. Looking up the rest from reference TRBV19 and TRBJ1-2 gives the full variable domain: DGGITQSPKYLFRKEGQNVTLSCEQNLNHDAMYWYRQDPGQGLRLIYYSQIVNDFQKGDIAEGYSVSREKKESFPLTVTSAQKNPTAFYLCASSNPPEGANYGYTFGSGTRLTVV.

This chain links TRBV19 with TRBJ1-2, with 8 bases aligning to TRBD1. Germline V CDR1 and CDR2: LNHDA, SQIVND (reference sequence). V dropped 9 bases and J dropped 7; count of bases not matched to a gene: 7. The CDR3 totals 12 residues. This chain's CDR3 is CASSGQGPGYTF. The DNA for the CDR3 is TGTGCCAGCTCCGGACAGGGCCCTGGCTACACCTTC.

This clone has just a few counts. Other DNA variants within this sample encode the same CDR3. This sequence joins TRBV20-1 and TRBJ1-1; no definite D call. This CDR3 has 11 amino acids. The germline gives CDR1 DFQATT, CDR2 SNEGSKA (reference sequence). The V end lost 6 bases, the J end lost 5 bases, and 10 bases lay between the germline ends. Here the CDR3 reads CSAPRETEAFF. CDR3 DNA: TGCAGTGCCCCTCGGGAAACTGAAGCTTTCTTT.

With regard to this clone: A junction boundary mismatches the germline segment, possibly from a read error. The genes are TRBV4-2 and TRBJ1-6, with 9 bases lining up with TRBD1. The CDR3 is 14 amino acids. Germline values: CDR1 LGHNA, CDR2 YNFKEQ. The CDR3 DNA reads TGTGCCAGCAGCCAACTGGGACAGGGCCCACCCCTTCACTTT. It codes for CASSQLGQGPPLHF.

The table lists this clone with a count of one. This chain links TRBV10-3 with TRBJ1-1; D gene uncertain. V lost 2 bases to trimming and J lost 3 bases, with 4 bases between them. The CDR3 is made up of 12 amino acids. Germline V lookup: CDR1 ENHRY, CDR2 SYGVKD. The CDR3 is CAISEPDTEAFF. In nucleotides, the CDR3 is TGTGCCATCAGTGAGCCAGACACTGAAGCTTTCTTT.

The chain combines TRBV5-6 with TRBJ2-7; D gene uncertain. Trimming removed 3 bases from V and 3 bases from J, with 4 bases in between. This CDR3 has 11 residues. Germline-derived CDR1 and CDR2 are SGHDT and YYEEEE. In nucleotides, the CDR3 is TGTGCCAGCAGCTATCACTACGAGCAGTACTTC. It yields the protein CASSYHYEQYF.

The chain combines TRBV5-1 with TRBJ2-1; 8 bases map to TRBD2. Germline V gene lookup returns CDR1 SGHRS and CDR2 YFSETQ. Trimming took 4 bases from V and 8 from J; bases not matched to a gene: 11. The CDR3 sequence is 15 residues long. CDR3 nucleotides: TGCGCCAGCAGCACTAGCGGCAAATTCAGGGATGAGCAGTTCTTC. This translates into CASSTSGKFRDEQFF. Variable domain in full (rest from reference TRBV5-1 and TRBJ2-1): KAGVTQTPRYLIKTRGQQVTLSCSPISGHRSVSWYQQTPGQGLQFLFEYFSETQRNKGNFPGRFSGRQFSNSRSEMNVSTLELGDSALYLCASSTSGKFRDEQFFGPGTRLTVL.

The V and J genes are TRBV5-1 and TRBJ1-2; D ambiguous. V gave up 0 bases and J gave up 0 bases, with 9 bases separating them. The CDR3 sequence is 15 residues long. Germline CDR1 is SGHRS and CDR2 is YFSETQ. The CDR3 here is CASSLDRNSNYGYTF. Written as DNA, the CDR3 is TGCGCCAGCAGCTTGGATCGAAACTCTAACTATGGCTACACCTTC.

The V and J genes are TRBV12-5 and TRBJ2-5, with 7 bases fitting TRBD2. The junction had 12 bases not matched to a gene; V was cut back by 6 bases and J by 5 bases. The CDR3 sequence is 15 residues long. Germline V gene sequence: CDR1 LGHNT, CDR2 FRNRAP. Here the CDR3 reads CASGSWEGRGETQYF. The CDR3 coding sequence is TGTGCTAGTGGCTCCTGGGAGGGCCGGGGCGAGACCCAGTACTTC.

The rearrangement joins TRBV3-1 (or the pseudogene TRBV3-2) to TRBJ1-1; 10 bases are a match to TRBD1. V shed 5 bases, J shed 0 bases, and the junction held 6 bases outside the gene matches. The CDR3 sequence is 16 residues long. Germline CDR1 reads LGHDT; CDR2 reads YNNKEL (reference sequence). CDR3 in amino acids: CASSNRDRGLNTEAFF. The DNA for the CDR3 is TGTGCCAGCAGCAACCGGGACAGGGGACTGAACACTGAAGCTTTCTTT.

The J gene is TRBJ2-7, the V gene TRBV28; no clear D gene. The CDR3 has 13 amino acids. CDR1 is MDHEN and CDR2 is SYDVKM in the germline V gene. V was pared by 1 base and J by 6 bases, with 10 bases between. The CDR3 bases are TGTGCCAGCAGTTTATCCCTTGGGCGCGAGCAGTACTTC. Protein sequence: CASSLSLGREQYF.

The chain joins TRBV6-6 to TRBJ1-3, with 7 nucleotides matching TRBD1. The CDR3 extends over 14 amino acids. The germline gives CDR1 MNHNY, CDR2 SVGAGI (reference sequence). V dropped 7 bases and J dropped 8; count of bases not matched to a gene: 11. The CDR3 DNA is TGTGCCAGCAACGCGGGACAGCCTTCGGACACCATATATTTT. Translating gives CASNAGQPSDTIYF.

This clone was observed a single time. V gene TRBV25-1 combines with J gene TRBJ1-2, with D possibly TRBD1 on 6 matching bases. Germline-derived CDR1 and CDR2 are MGHDK and SYGVNS. The V end lost 6 bases, the J end lost 7 bases, and 18 bases lay between the germline ends. The CDR3 runs to 14 residues. CDR3 in amino acids: CASSWGGQTIGYTF. The CDR3 DNA reads as TGTGCCAGCAGCTGGGGGGGGCAGACTATTGGCTACACCTTC.

The genes are TRBV18 and TRBJ1-2, with TRBD1 matching 7 bases. V trimming: 0 bases; J trimming: 0 bases; junction bases outside the gene matches: 4. The CDR3 runs 16 residues. Germline-derived CDR1 and CDR2 are KGHSH and LQKENI. CDR3 DNA sequence: TGTGCCAGCTCACCACCGGGACAGAGAACTAACTATGGCTACACCTTC. This translates into CASSPPGQRTNYGYTF.